This TCR beta chain originates from a study of CD8 T cells in ankylosing spondylitis. One entry per CDR3 protein, called by TCRdb with MiXCR from the 5' RACE reads. Among around 39,000 distinct CDR3 sequences listed, roughly 9.6% were seen once. This clonotype was detected ten times or more. This CDR3 is 14 amino acids long. Trimming cost V 8 bases and J 0 bases; bases outside gene matches: 6. Germline CDR1 MGHDK, CDR2 SYGVNS. This sequence originates from a male donor with ankylosing spondylitis. Sequenced material: synovial fluid, either unsorted or a sorted T cell fraction (not recorded which). The chain employs TRBV25-1 and TRBJ2-7; TRBD1 matches 8 bases. The chain's CDR3 is CASAPDRDSYEQYF. For the CDR3, the DNA is TGTGCCAGCGCGCCGGACAGGGACTCCTACGAGCAGTACTTC.